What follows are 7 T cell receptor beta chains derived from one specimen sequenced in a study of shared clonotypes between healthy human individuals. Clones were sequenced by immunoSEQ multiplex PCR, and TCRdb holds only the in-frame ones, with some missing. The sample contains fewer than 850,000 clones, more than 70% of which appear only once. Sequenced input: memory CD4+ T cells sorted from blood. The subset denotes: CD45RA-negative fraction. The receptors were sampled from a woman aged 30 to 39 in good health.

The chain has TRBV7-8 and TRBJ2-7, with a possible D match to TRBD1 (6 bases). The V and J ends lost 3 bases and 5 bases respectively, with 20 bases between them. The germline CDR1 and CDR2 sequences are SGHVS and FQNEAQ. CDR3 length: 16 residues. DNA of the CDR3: TGTGCCAGCAGCTTTTCTGGACAGTACGCCTTTGACGAGCAGTACTTC. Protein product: CASSFSGQYAFDEQYF.

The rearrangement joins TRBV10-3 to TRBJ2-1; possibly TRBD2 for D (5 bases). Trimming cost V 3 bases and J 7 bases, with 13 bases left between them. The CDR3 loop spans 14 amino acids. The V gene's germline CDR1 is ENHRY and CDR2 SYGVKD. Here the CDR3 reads CAISDARGQNEQFF. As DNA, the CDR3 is TGTGCCATCAGTGACGCCCGGGGTCAAAATGAGCAGTTCTTC.

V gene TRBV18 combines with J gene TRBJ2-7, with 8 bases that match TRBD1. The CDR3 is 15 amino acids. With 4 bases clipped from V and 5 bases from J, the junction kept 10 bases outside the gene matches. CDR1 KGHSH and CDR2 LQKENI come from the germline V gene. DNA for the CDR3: TGTGCCAGCTCACTAATTGACAGGGGTATGAACGAGCAGTACTTC. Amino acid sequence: CASSLIDRGMNEQYF.

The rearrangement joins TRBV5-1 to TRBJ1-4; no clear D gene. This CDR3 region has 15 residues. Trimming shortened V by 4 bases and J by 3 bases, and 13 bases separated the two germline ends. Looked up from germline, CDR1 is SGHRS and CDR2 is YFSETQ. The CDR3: CASSRVGDANEKLFF. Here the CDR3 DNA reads TGCGCCAGCAGCAGGGTAGGAGATGCTAATGAAAAACTGTTTTTT. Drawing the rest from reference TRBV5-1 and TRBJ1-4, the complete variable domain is KAGVTQTPRYLIKTRGQQVTLSCSPISGHRSVSWYQQTPGQGLQFLFEYFSETQRNKGNFPGRFSGRQFSNSRSEMNVSTLELGDSALYLCASSRVGDANEKLFFGSGTQLSVL.

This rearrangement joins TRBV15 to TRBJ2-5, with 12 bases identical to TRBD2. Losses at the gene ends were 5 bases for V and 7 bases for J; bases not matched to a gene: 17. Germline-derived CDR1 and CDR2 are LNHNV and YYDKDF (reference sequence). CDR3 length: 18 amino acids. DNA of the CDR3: TGTGCCACCAGCCGCCGACTAGCGGGAGTTGGGGCCCGGGGGACCCAGTACTTC. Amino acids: CATSRRLAGVGARGTQYF.

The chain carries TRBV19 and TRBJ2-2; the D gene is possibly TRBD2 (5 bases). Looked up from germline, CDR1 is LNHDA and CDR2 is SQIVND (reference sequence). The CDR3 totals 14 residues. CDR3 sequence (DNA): TGTGGGGGTTGCGGGCTAGATCTGATCGGGGAGCTGTTTTTT. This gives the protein CGGCGLDLIGELFF.

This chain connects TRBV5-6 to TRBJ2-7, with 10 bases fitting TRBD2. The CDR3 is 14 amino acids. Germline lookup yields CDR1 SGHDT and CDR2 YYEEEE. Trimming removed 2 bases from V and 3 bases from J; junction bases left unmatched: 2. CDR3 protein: CASSFASGGYEQYF. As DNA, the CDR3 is TGTGCCAGCAGCTTTGCTAGCGGGGGCTACGAGCAGTACTTC.